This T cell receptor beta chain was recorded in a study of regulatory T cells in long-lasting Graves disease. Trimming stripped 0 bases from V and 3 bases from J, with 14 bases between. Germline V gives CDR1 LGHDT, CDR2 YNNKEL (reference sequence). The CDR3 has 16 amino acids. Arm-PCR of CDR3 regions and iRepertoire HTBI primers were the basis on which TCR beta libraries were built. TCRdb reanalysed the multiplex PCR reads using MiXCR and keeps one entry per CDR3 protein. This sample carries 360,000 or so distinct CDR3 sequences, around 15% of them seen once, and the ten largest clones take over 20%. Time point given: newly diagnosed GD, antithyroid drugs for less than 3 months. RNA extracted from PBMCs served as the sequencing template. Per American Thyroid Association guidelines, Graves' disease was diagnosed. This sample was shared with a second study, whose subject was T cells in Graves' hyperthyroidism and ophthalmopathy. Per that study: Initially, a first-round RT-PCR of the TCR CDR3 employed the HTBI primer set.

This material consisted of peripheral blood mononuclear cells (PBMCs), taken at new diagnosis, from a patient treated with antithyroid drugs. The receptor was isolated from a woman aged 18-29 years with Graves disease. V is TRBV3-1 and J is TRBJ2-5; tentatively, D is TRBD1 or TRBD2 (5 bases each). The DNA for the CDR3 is TGTGCCAGCAGCCAAGATGTTCTCAGAGGGGAAGAGACCCAGTACTTC. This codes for CASSQDVLRGEETQYF.